A selection of T cell receptor beta chains follows, all from one sample in a study of control samples from healthy donors and cancer patients. TCRdb's table, derived via immunoSEQ multiplex PCR, lists solely in-frame clones and lacks some. Of 170,000 or so clones in the sample, 90% were seen once. Sequencing input: blood. These receptors originate from a woman in her forties or fifties in good health. Each CDR3 is given with its conserved first and last residue. D genes are given only for firm matches. A clone size is listed for some rows: how often the clone was seen (once, few, many), or a class if it is expanded.

clone_size	d_call	v_call	j_call	cdr3_aa	cdr3_nt
.	.	TRBV19	TRBJ1-4	CASSIAGRANEKLFF	TGTGCCAGTAGTATTGCGGGAAGGGCTAATGAAAAACTGTTTTTT
.	.	TRBV25-1	TRBJ1-5	CASSDSLGGGPQHF	TGTGCCAGCAGTGACTCCCTTGGGGGAGGGCCCCAGCATTTT
.	TRBD1	TRBV24-1	TRBJ2-1	CATSRTGGISNEQFF	TGTGCCACCAGCCGGACAGGGGGGATTAGCAATGAGCAGTTCTTC
.	TRBD1	TRBV5-1	TRBJ1-4	CASSSGQGYEKLFF	TGCGCCAGCAGCTCAGGACAGGGCTATGAAAAACTGTTTTTT
.	.	TRBV15	TRBJ1-5	CATSRDLSGYDQPQHF	TGTGCCACCAGCAGAGATTTATCAGGGTACGATCAGCCCCAGCATTTT
few	.	TRBV7-9	TRBJ2-7	CASSLENEVGQYF	TGTGCCAGCAGCTTAGAGAATGAAGTTGGGCAGTACTTC
.	.	TRBV9	TRBJ1-1	CASSITQNTEAFF	TGTGCCAGCAGCATAACACAGAACACTGAAGCTTTCTTT
.	TRBD1	TRBV27	TRBJ1-5	CASSPGQSYSNQPQHF	TGTGCCAGCAGTCCGGGACAGTCTTATAGCAATCAGCCCCAGCATTTT
.	.	TRBV24-1	TRBJ2-2	CATSDTRGTGGELFF	TGTGCCACCAGTGATACCCGGGGGACGGGCGGGGAGCTGTTTTTT
.	TRBD2	TRBV11-2	TRBJ2-3	CASSSRTSARDTQYF	TGTGCCAGCAGCTCCAGGACTAGCGCTAGAGATACGCAGTATTTT
.	TRBD1	TRBV5-4	TRBJ2-1	CASSWGYTGGSGNEQFF	TGTGCCAGCAGCTGGGGATACACAGGGGGCTCAGGGAATGAGCAGTTCTTC
.	TRBD2	TRBV5-4	TRBJ2-7	CASSYGGGGAYEQYF	TGTGCCAGCAGCTATGGCGGGGGGGGCGCCTACGAGCAGTACTTC
.	.	TRBV4-3	TRBJ2-1	CASSQIALLPYNEQFF	TGCGCCAGCAGCCAAATAGCCCTCCTACCCTACAATGAGCAGTTCTTC
.	TRBD2	TRBV6-2/TRBV6-3	TRBJ2-1	CASSYPISGGFYNEQFF	TGTGCCAGCAGTTACCCGATTAGCGGGGGGTTCTACAATGAGCAGTTCTTC
.	.	TRBV5-6	TRBJ2-5	CASSLGPGSRETQYF	TGTGCCAGCAGCTTGGGGCCAGGGAGCAGGGAGACCCAGTACTTC
.	.	TRBV28	TRBJ1-2	CASAPNYGYTF	TGTGCCAGCGCTCCTAACTATGGCTACACCTTC
.	.	TRBV19	TRBJ1-1	CASSLYTLTEAFF	TGTGCCAGTAGTCTCTATACCCTCACTGAAGCTTTCTTT
.	.	TRBV3-1/TRBV3-2	TRBJ1-2	CASSQNPAPNYGYTF	TGTGCCAGCAGCCAAAACCCGGCCCCAAACTATGGCTACACCTTC
.	.	TRBV27	TRBJ1-5	CASSLTRNQPQHF	TGTGCCAGCAGTTTGACACGCAATCAGCCCCAGCATTTT
.	TRBD2	TRBV28	TRBJ2-1	CASSLTSGSSSGTEQFF	TGTGCCAGCAGTTTGACTAGCGGGAGTTCTTCTGGTACTGAGCAGTTCTTC
.	.	TRBV5-1	TRBJ1-1	CASSLVSQNTEAFF	TGCGCCAGCAGCTTGGTGTCGCAGAACACTGAAGCTTTCTTT
.	.	TRBV6-5	TRBJ2-2	CASSYPGTGELFF	TGTGCCAGCAGTTACCCGGGCACCGGGGAGCTGTTTTTT
.	.	TRBV20-1	TRBJ1-5	CSASQGQSQPQHF	TGCAGTGCTAGTCAGGGGCAAAGTCAGCCCCAGCATTTT
.	.	TRBV23-1	TRBJ1-2	CASSPRDYGYTF	TGCGCCAGCAGTCCCAGGGACTATGGCTACACCTTC
.	TRBD1	TRBV7-2	TRBJ2-7	CASSLDRGEVNEQYF	TGTGCCAGCAGCCTCGACAGGGGGGAAGTGAACGAGCAGTACTTC
once	TRBD1	TRBV7-2	TRBJ2-5	CASSLGTGGETQYF	TGTGCCAGCAGCTTAGGGACAGGAGGTGAGACCCAGTACTTC
once	.	TRBV5-1	TRBJ1-2	CASSLGGALLNYGYTF	TGCGCCAGCAGCTTGGGTGGGGCTCTTCTTAACTATGGCTACACCTTC
.	.	TRBV15	TRBJ2-5	CATSLQGQETQYF	TGTGCCACCAGCCTTCAGGGCCAAGAGACCCAGTACTTC
.	.	TRBV24-1	TRBJ1-5	CATSATGSQHF	TGTGCCACCAGTGCGACAGGTTCCCAGCATTTT
.	.	TRBV6-2/TRBV6-3	TRBJ1-5	CASSYWRSRNQPQHF	TGTGCCAGCAGTTACTGGAGGTCTAGGAATCAGCCCCAGCATTTT
.	.	TRBV5-1	TRBJ2-1	CASSLGDSRNEQFF	TGCGCCAGCAGCTTGGGAGACAGTCGTAATGAGCAGTTCTTC
.	TRBD2	TRBV9	TRBJ2-7	CASSVGVAGPYEQYF	TGTGCCAGCAGCGTAGGGGTAGCGGGCCCCTACGAGCAGTACTTC
few	TRBD2	TRBV7-7	TRBJ2-3	CASSLEGLAVTDTQYF	TGTGCCAGCAGCTTAGAGGGACTAGCGGTCACAGATACGCAGTATTTT
.	.	TRBV27	TRBJ2-2	CASSFTRTAGELFF	TGTGCCAGCAGTTTCACTCGGACAGCCGGGGAGCTGTTTTTT
.	TRBD1	TRBV24-1	TRBJ2-1	CATSEATGILYNEQFF	TGTGCCACCAGTGAGGCGACAGGGATTCTCTACAATGAGCAGTTCTTC
few	.	TRBV5-1	TRBJ1-1	CASSLQGTGTEAFF	TGCGCCAGCAGCTTGCAGGGCACGGGCACTGAAGCTTTCTTT
.	.	TRBV7-2	TRBJ2-1	CASSLPAEQFF	TGTGCCAGCAGCCTTCCCGCAGAGCAGTTCTTC
.	.	TRBV23-1	TRBJ1-1	CASSPCGVDTEAFF	TGCGCCAGCAGTCCCTGCGGGGTCGACACTGAAGCTTTCTTT
.	.	TRBV11-2	TRBJ2-3	CASSLGGNPAADTQYF	TGTGCCAGCAGCTTAGGCGGTAACCCCGCCGCGGATACGCAGTATTTT
.	.	TRBV6-5	TRBJ1-2	CASSQGAADGYTF	TGTGCCAGCAGCCAGGGAGCGGCGGACGGCTACACCTTC
.	.	TRBV27	TRBJ2-1	CASSQGSVLGNEQFF	TGTGCCAGCAGCCAAGGGTCTGTCCTGGGGAATGAGCAGTTCTTC
.	TRBD1	TRBV30	TRBJ1-4	CAWTTGQGYEKLFF	TGTGCCTGGACCACGGGACAGGGTTATGAAAAACTGTTTTTT
.	.	TRBV19	TRBJ2-3	CASSIARPGNTDTQYF	TGTGCCAGTAGTATAGCCCGCCCCGGTAACACAGATACGCAGTATTTT
.	.	TRBV2	TRBJ1-2	CASSPSKTGHGGYTF	TGTGCCAGCAGCCCCTCCAAGACGGGGCACGGTGGCTACACCTTC
.	.	TRBV20-1	TRBJ1-1	CSAGAGGAFF	TGCAGTGCTGGGGCGGGTGGGGCTTTCTTT
.	TRBD2	TRBV5-1	TRBJ2-7	CASSRGGSVYEQYF	TGCGCCAGCAGCCGGGGGGGGTCGGTATACGAGCAGTACTTC